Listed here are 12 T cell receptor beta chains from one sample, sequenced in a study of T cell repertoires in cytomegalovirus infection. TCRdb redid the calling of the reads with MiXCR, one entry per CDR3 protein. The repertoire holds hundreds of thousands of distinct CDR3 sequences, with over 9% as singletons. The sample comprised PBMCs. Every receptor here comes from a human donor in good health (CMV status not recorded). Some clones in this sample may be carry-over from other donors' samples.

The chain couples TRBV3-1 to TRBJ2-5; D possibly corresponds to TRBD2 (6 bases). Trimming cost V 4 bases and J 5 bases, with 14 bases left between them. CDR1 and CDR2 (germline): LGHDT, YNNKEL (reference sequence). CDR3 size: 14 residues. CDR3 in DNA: TGTGCCAGCAGCCCCGGGACTCCCCGGGAGACCCAGTACTTC. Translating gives CASSPGTPRETQYF.

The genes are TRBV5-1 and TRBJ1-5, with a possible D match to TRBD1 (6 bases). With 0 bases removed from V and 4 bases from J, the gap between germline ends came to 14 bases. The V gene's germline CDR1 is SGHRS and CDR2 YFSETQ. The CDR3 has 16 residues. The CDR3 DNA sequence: TGCGCCAGCAGCTTGGGTGAGGCAGGGGTAAATCAGCCCCAGCATTTT. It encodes CASSLGEAGVNQPQHF.

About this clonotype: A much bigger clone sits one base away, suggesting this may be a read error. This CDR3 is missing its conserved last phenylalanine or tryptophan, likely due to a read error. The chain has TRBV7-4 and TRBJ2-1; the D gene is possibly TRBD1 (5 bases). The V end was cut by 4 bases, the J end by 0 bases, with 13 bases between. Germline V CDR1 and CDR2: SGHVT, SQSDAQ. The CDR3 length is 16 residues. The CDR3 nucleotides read TGTGCCAGCAGCTCCCACCACAGGTCCTCCTACAATGAGCAGTTCATC. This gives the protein CASSSHHRSSYNEQFI.

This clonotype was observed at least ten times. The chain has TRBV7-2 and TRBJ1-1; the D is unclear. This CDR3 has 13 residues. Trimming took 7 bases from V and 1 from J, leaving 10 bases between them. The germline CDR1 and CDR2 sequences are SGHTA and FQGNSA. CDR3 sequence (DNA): TGTGCCAGCAACCGAGACGGGAACACTGAAGCTTTCTTT. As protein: CASNRDGNTEAFF.

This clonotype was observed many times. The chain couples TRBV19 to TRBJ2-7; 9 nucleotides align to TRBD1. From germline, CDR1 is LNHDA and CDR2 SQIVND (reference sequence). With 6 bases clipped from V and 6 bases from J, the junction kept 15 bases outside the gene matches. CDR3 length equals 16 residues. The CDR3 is CASRHSPGQGLSEQYF. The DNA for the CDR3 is TGTGCCAGTAGACACTCTCCGGGACAGGGACTGTCCGAGCAGTACTTC.

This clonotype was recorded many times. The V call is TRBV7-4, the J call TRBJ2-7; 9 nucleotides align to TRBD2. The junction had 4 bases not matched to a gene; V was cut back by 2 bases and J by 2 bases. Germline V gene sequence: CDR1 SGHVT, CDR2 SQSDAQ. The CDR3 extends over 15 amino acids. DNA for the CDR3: TGTGCCAGCAGCTTAAGAGGCGGGAGGGCCTACGAGCAGTACTTC. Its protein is CASSLRGGRAYEQYF.

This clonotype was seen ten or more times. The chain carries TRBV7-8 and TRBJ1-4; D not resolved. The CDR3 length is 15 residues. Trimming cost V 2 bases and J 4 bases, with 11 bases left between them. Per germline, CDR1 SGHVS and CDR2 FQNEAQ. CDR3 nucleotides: TGTGCCAGCAGCTTATTGATGGGAAGTAATGAAAAACTGTTTTTT. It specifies CASSLLMGSNEKLFF. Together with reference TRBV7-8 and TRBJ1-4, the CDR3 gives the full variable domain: GAGVSQSPRYKVAKRGQDVALRCDPISGHVSLFWYQQALGQGPEFLTYFQNEAQLDKSGLPSDRFFAERPEGSVSTLKIQRTQQEDSAVYLCASSLLMGSNEKLFFGSGTQLSVL.

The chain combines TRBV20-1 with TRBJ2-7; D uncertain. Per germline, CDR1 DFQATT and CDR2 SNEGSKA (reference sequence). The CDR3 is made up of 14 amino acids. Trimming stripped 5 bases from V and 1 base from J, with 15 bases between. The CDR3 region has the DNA TGCAGTGCTCGAACCCCCGGGCCGTCCTACGAGCAGTACTTC. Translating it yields CSARTPGPSYEQYF.

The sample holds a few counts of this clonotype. The CDR3 nucleotides read TGTGCCAGCTCACCACGGGGGACAGGGGACCTCACCCCCACCTACGAGCAGTACTTC. Residues: CASSPRGTGDLTPTYEQYF. This chain uses TRBV18 with TRBJ2-7; TRBD1 agrees at 10 bases. The CDR3 has 19 residues. The J segment lost 2 bases and the V segment lost 1 base, leaving 14 bases of the junction unmatched. The germline gives CDR1 KGHSH, CDR2 LQKENI.

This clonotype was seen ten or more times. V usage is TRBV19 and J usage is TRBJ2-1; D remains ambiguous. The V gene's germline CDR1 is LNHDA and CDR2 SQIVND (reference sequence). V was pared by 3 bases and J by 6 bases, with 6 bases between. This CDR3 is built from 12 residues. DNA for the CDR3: TGTGCCAGTAGTATTTCCAGCAATGAGCAGTTCTTC. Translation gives CASSISSNEQFF.

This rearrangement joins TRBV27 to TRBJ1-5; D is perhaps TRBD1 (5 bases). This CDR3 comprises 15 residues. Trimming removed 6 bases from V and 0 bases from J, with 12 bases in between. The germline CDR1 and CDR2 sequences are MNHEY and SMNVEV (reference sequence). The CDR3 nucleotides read TGTGCCAGCAGCCTGGGACTGAATAGCAATCAGCCCCAGCATTTT. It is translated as CASSLGLNSNQPQHF.

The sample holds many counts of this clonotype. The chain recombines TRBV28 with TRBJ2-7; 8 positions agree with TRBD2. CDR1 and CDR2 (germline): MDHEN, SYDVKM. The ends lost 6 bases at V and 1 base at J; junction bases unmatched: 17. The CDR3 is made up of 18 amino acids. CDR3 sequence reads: CASSPPSFTAGGSYEQYF. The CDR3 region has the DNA TGTGCCAGCAGCCCCCCCTCCTTTACGGCGGGAGGTTCCTACGAGCAGTACTTC.